Listed below are T cell receptor beta chains from one sample, sequenced in a study of early stage breast cancer tumors. Only in-frame clones appear in the TCRdb table, and some are missing; sequencing was by immunoSEQ multiplex PCR. The data show tens of thousands of clones, with roughly two thirds seen just once and approximately 31% held by the top ten. Sequencing was performed on blood. The receptors here all came from a person aged 45-65 years with breast cancer. Each CDR3 is given with its conserved first and last residue. A D gene is named only where the DNA matches it firmly. The size field is filled for only some rows; it gives once, few, many or a size class.

J: TRBJ2-7
size: .
length: 15
D: TRBD1
V: TRBV10-2
DNA: TGCGCCAGCAGAAACACAGGGGCTAGCTCCTACGAGCAGTACTTC
CDR3: CASRNTGASSYEQYF

J: TRBJ2-5
size: once
length: 13
D: TRBD2
V: TRBV30
DNA: TGTGCCTGGGATAGCGGGAGTGGAGAGACCCAGTACTTC
CDR3: CAWDSGSGETQYF

J: TRBJ2-7
size: .
length: 17
D: .
V: TRBV2
DNA: TGTGCCAGCGGGGGCCTAAACTGGGGAGGGATAAGGTACGAGCAGTACTTC
CDR3: CASGGLNWGGIRYEQYF

J: TRBJ2-7
size: .
length: 13
D: .
V: TRBV2
DNA: TGTGCCAGCACTAGACAGGACTCCTACGAGCAGTACTTC
CDR3: CASTRQDSYEQYF

J: TRBJ1-5
size: .
length: 14
D: .
V: TRBV7-9
DNA: TGTGCCAGCAGCCCAAGTATAACCGGTCAGCCCCAGCATTTT
CDR3: CASSPSITGQPQHF

J: TRBJ2-5
size: .
length: 13
D: TRBD2
V: TRBV27
DNA: TGTGCCAGCAGTTTTACGGGCGGGAGGCATTCGTACTTC
CDR3: CASSFTGGRHSYF

J: TRBJ2-1
size: .
length: 17
D: TRBD2
V: TRBV10-3
DNA: TGTGCCATCAGTGAGCCGCCCGGGACTAGCGGGAGGGGAGAGCAGTTCTTC
CDR3: CAISEPPGTSGRGEQFF

J: TRBJ1-1
size: .
length: 15
D: TRBD1
V: TRBV7-9
DNA: TGTGCCAGCAGCTTAGGACAGGGCCTGAACACTGAAGCTTTCTTT
CDR3: CASSLGQGLNTEAFF

J: TRBJ2-2
size: .
length: 11
D: .
V: TRBV2
DNA: TGTGCCTCGCGGGTATCCGGGGAGCTGTTTTTT
CDR3: CASRVSGELFF

J: TRBJ2-5
size: few
length: 17
D: TRBD2
V: TRBV5-1
DNA: TGCGCCAGCAGCCCCGGCATAGCGGGAGGCCCCCAAGAGACCCAGTACTTC
CDR3: CASSPGIAGGPQETQYF

J: TRBJ1-4
size: few
length: 18
D: TRBD1
V: TRBV4-1
DNA: TGCGCCAGCAGCCAATGGACAGGGGGCTCCATTGCTAATGAAAAACTGTTTTTT
CDR3: CASSQWTGGSIANEKLFF

J: TRBJ2-3
size: .
length: 15
D: TRBD2
V: TRBV5-6
DNA: TGTGCCAGCAGCTCGACTAGCGGGAGTGGAGATACGCAGTATTTT
CDR3: CASSSTSGSGDTQYF

J: TRBJ2-3
size: .
length: 13
D: .
V: TRBV4-1
DNA: TGCGCCAGCGCCGACGGGGCCACAGATACGCAGTATTTT
CDR3: CASADGATDTQYF

J: TRBJ2-5
size: .
length: 12
D: .
V: TRBV15
DNA: TGTGCCACCAGCAGAGGGGTAGAGACCCAGTACTTC
CDR3: CATSRGVETQYF

J: TRBJ2-3
size: .
length: 14
D: TRBD2
V: TRBV10-2
DNA: TGCGCCAGCCAGTTGGGGACTAGTTCAGATACGCAGTATTTT
CDR3: CASQLGTSSDTQYF

J: TRBJ2-1
size: once
length: 16
D: .
V: TRBV5-8
DNA: TGTGCCAGCCGAATCCCGGGAGTAGTAGTCCACAATGAGCAGTTCTTC
CDR3: CASRIPGVVVHNEQFF

J: TRBJ2-7
size: .
length: 13
D: TRBD2
V: TRBV27
DNA: TGTGCCAGCAGTTTAGGGCCGGGGGGCGAGCAGTACTTC
CDR3: CASSLGPGGEQYF

J: TRBJ1-1
size: .
length: 15
D: TRBD1
V: TRBV18
DNA: TGTGCCAGCTCAAACCGACAGGGTGGGTACACTGAAGCTTTCTTT
CDR3: CASSNRQGGYTEAFF

J: TRBJ2-1
size: once
length: 15
D: .
V: TRBV7-3
DNA: TGTGCCAGCAGCTTAAGGCACCAAAACTACAATGAGCAGTTCTTC
CDR3: CASSLRHQNYNEQFF

J: TRBJ2-2
size: .
length: 15
D: TRBD1
V: TRBV30
DNA: TGTGCCTGGAGTGGAGGGACAGGGGGGACCGGGGAGCTGTTTTTT
CDR3: CAWSGGTGGTGELFF

J: TRBJ2-3
size: .
length: 15
D: .
V: TRBV5-1
DNA: TGCGCCAGCAGCTTGGAAGGGGCGCGGGCAGATACGCAGTATTTT
CDR3: CASSLEGARADTQYF

J: TRBJ1-6
size: .
length: 13
D: .
V: TRBV30
DNA: TGTGCCTGGAGTAGCGCAGTGTATTCACCCCTCCACTTT
CDR3: CAWSSAVYSPLHF

J: TRBJ1-5
size: .
length: 15
D: .
V: TRBV12-1
DNA: TGTGCCAGCAGCTTTACGTGGGTCGAATCCCAGCCCCAGCATTTT
CDR3: CASSFTWVESQPQHF

J: TRBJ2-7
size: .
length: 15
D: TRBD1
V: TRBV7-2
DNA: TGTGCCAGCAGCCTTGTCGGGACAGGGGGTTACGAGCAGTACTTC
CDR3: CASSLVGTGGYEQYF

J: TRBJ1-4
size: .
length: 14
D: TRBD1
V: TRBV5-1
DNA: TGCGCCAGCAGCACCGGGACAGGGAATGAAAAACTGTTTTTT
CDR3: CASSTGTGNEKLFF

J: TRBJ1-4
size: .
length: 16
D: .
V: TRBV4-1
DNA: TGCGCCAGCAGCCAGCCGTTGACCCGGGCTAATGAAAAACTGTTTTTT
CDR3: CASSQPLTRANEKLFF

J: TRBJ2-3
size: .
length: 14
D: .
V: TRBV9
DNA: TGTGCCAGCAGCGTAGAATTCGGTGGAGATACGCAGTATTTT
CDR3: CASSVEFGGDTQYF

J: TRBJ2-2
size: .
length: 13
D: .
V: TRBV5-6
DNA: TGTGCCAGCAGCATCGACACGGACGGGGAGCTGTTTTTT
CDR3: CASSIDTDGELFF

J: TRBJ1-2
size: .
length: 15
D: .
V: TRBV19
DNA: TGTGCCAGTAGTCAAGTTACAAGGGGGAACTATGGCTACACCTTC
CDR3: CASSQVTRGNYGYTF

J: TRBJ1-4
size: .
length: 15
D: TRBD1
V: TRBV27
DNA: TGTGCCACCAAGACACGGGACAGGGGACATGAAAAACTGTTTTTT
CDR3: CATKTRDRGHEKLFF

J: TRBJ1-1
size: .
length: 14
D: TRBD1
V: TRBV7-3
DNA: TGTGCCAGCAGCCGACAGGGCTTGAACACTGAAGCTTTCTTT
CDR3: CASSRQGLNTEAFF

J: TRBJ2-3
size: few
length: 15
D: .
V: TRBV9
DNA: TGTGCCAGCAGCCATTCTGGGGGAGCTGTGAATACGCAGTATTTT
CDR3: CASSHSGGAVNTQYF

J: TRBJ2-1
size: .
length: 15
D: .
V: TRBV5-1
DNA: TGCGCCAGCAGCTTGGATGGAAGCTCCTACAATGAGCAGTTCTTC
CDR3: CASSLDGSSYNEQFF

J: TRBJ2-2
size: .
length: 14
D: .
V: TRBV27
DNA: TGTGCCAGCAGTTTAACTGGATTGATCCGGGAGCTGTTTTTT
CDR3: CASSLTGLIRELFF

J: TRBJ2-2
size: .
length: 15
D: .
V: TRBV5-5
DNA: TGTGCCAGCAGCTTGGCCTTGTGGGGGTCCGGGGAGCTGTTTTTT
CDR3: CASSLALWGSGELFF

J: TRBJ2-7
size: .
length: 15
D: TRBD2
V: TRBV30
DNA: TGTGCCTGGAGCCCGACTAGCGGGTTCTCCTACGAGCAGTACTTC
CDR3: CAWSPTSGFSYEQYF

J: TRBJ2-1
size: .
length: 16
D: TRBD1
V: TRBV7-6
DNA: TGTGCCAGCAGCCCGGAGACAGGGGAGTCCTACAATGAGCAGTTCTTC
CDR3: CASSPETGESYNEQFF

J: TRBJ2-7
size: once
length: 15
D: TRBD2
V: TRBV6-1
DNA: TGTGCCAGCAGTGTCCCCTCAGCGGGAGTGGACGAGCAGTACTTC
CDR3: CASSVPSAGVDEQYF

J: TRBJ2-7
size: .
length: 15
D: TRBD2
V: TRBV6-1
DNA: TGTGCCAGCACCGAAGGACTAGCGGGGTCCTACGAGCAGTACTTC
CDR3: CASTEGLAGSYEQYF

J: TRBJ1-1
size: .
length: 13
D: .
V: TRBV7-3
DNA: TGTGCCAGCAGCTACAATGGGGCCACTGAAGCTTTCTTT
CDR3: CASSYNGATEAFF

J: TRBJ1-2
size: once
length: 13
D: TRBD1
V: TRBV19
DNA: TGTGCCAGTAATCCGGGACAGGTGTATGGCTACACCTTC
CDR3: CASNPGQVYGYTF

J: TRBJ1-1
size: .
length: 14
D: .
V: TRBV2
DNA: TGTGCCAGCAGGGTCGGGCCCCTCTTCACTGAAGCTTTCTTT
CDR3: CASRVGPLFTEAFF

J: TRBJ1-2
size: .
length: 13
D: .
V: TRBV25-1
DNA: TGTGCCAGCAGTGAACAGGGCTACTATGGCTACACCTTC
CDR3: CASSEQGYYGYTF

J: TRBJ2-7
size: few
length: 15
D: .
V: TRBV7-2
DNA: TGTGCCAGCAGCAATGGACCGATGGCCTCCTACGAGCAGTACTTC
CDR3: CASSNGPMASYEQYF

J: TRBJ1-2
size: .
length: 15
D: .
V: TRBV6-5
DNA: TGTGCCAGCAGTTACCCTGCAGGGGCTAACTATGGCTACACCTTC
CDR3: CASSYPAGANYGYTF

J: TRBJ2-7
size: hyperexpanded
length: 14
D: .
V: TRBV27
DNA: TGTGCCAGCAGCCCTAGGGCAACCTTGTACGAGCAGTACTTC
CDR3: CASSPRATLYEQYF

J: TRBJ1-5
size: .
length: 13
D: .
V: TRBV7-8
DNA: TGTGCCAGCAGCCCCAATAGCAATCAGCCCCAGCATTTT
CDR3: CASSPNSNQPQHF

J: TRBJ1-4
size: .
length: 18
D: .
V: TRBV19
DNA: TGTGCCAGTAGTATGCTGTGGGAGGGAGGATCAACTAATGAAAAACTGTTTTTT
CDR3: CASSMLWEGGSTNEKLFF

J: TRBJ1-1
size: .
length: 16
D: .
V: TRBV5-1
DNA: TGCGCCAGCAGCTTGGGCCAGGCGACGTGGGACACTGAAGCTTTCTTT
CDR3: CASSLGQATWDTEAFF

J: TRBJ2-7
size: medium-sized
length: 13
D: .
V: TRBV7-2
DNA: TGTGCCAGCAGCTTCGGGATTTCCTACGAGCAGTACTTC
CDR3: CASSFGISYEQYF